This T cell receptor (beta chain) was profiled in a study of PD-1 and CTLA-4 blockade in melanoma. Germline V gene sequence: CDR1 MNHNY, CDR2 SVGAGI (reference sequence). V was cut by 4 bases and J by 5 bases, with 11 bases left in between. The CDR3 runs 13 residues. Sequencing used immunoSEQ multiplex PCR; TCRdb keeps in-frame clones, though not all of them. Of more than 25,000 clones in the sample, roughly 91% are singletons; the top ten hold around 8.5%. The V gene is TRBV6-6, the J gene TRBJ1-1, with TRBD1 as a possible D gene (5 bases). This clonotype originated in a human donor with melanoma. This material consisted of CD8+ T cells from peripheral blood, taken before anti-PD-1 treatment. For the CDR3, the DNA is TGTGCCAGCAGTTTTCGGGGGTTGACTGAAGCTTTCTTT. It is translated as CASSFRGLTEAFF.